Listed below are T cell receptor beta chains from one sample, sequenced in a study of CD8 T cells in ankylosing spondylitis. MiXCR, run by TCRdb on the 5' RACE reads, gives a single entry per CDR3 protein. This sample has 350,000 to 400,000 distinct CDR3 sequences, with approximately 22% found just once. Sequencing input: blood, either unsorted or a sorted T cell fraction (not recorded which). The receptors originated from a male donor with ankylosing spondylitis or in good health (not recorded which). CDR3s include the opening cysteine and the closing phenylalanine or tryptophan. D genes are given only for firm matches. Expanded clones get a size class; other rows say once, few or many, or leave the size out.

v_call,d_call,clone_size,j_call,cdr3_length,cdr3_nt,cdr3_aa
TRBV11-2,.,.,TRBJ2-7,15,TGTGCCAGCAGCTTGGAACTATCGTGGTCCTACGAGCAGTACTTC,CASSLELSWSYEQYF
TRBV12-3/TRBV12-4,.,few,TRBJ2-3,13,TGTGCCAGCACCGACACAGGGAGAGATACGCAGTATTTT,CASTDTGRDTQYF
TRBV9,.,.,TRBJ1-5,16,TGTGCCAGCAGCGGGGGACCGGGACTCGGCAATCAGCCCCAGCATTTT,CASSGGPGLGNQPQHF
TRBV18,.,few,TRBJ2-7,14,TGTGCCAGCTCATCCGGACTTATAACCTACGAGCAGTACTTC,CASSSGLITYEQYF
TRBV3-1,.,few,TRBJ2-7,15,TGTGCCAGCAGCCAAGTATGGCAGGGGCGTAACGAGCAGTACTTC,CASSQVWQGRNEQYF
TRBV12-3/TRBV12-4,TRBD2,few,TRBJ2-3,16,TGTGCCAGCAGCCCTACTAGCGGGGGGGCCGGAGATACGCAGTATTTT,CASSPTSGGAGDTQYF
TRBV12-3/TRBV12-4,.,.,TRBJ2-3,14,TGTGCCAGCACTTCCGACTTCGCCACAGATACGCAGTATTTT,CASTSDFATDTQYF
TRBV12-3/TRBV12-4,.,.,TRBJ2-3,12,TGTGCCAGCAGACCCTACACAGATACGCAGTATTTT,CASRPYTDTQYF
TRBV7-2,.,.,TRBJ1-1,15,TGTGCCAGCAGCCCTATCTCGGGGGTGGCAACTGAAGCTTTCTTT,CASSPISGVATEAFF
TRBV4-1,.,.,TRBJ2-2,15,TGCGCCAGCAGCCAATCACATGGGAGCACCGGGGAGCTGTTTTTT,CASSQSHGSTGELFF
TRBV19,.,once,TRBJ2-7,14,TGTGCCAGTAGTATTCGGCTCACCCCCTACGAGCAGTACTTC,CASSIRLTPYEQYF
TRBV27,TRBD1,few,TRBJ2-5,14,TGTGCCAGCAGTGAGACAGGGCCTTGGGATACCCAGTACTTC,CASSETGPWDTQYF
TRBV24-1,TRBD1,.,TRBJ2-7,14,TGTGCCACCAGTGACTCGAGTTACAGGGGGGAGCAGTACTTC,CATSDSSYRGEQYF
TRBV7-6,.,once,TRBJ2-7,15,TGTGCCAGCAGCTCCTTACAGGGTTTAGGATACGAGCAGTACTTC,CASSSLQGLGYEQYF
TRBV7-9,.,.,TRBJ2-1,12,TGTGCCAGCAGCTTATCTGTGAGGGAGCAGTTCTTC,CASSLSVREQFF
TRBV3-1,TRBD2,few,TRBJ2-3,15,TGTGCCAGCAGCCAAGCATGGCTAGCGGACGATACGCAGTATTTT,CASSQAWLADDTQYF
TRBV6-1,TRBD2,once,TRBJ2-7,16,TGTGCCAGCAGCCCAGGGCGCGGGGGGGCCTCTCGCGAGCAGTACTTC,CASSPGRGGASREQYF
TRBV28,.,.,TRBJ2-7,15,TGTGCCAGCAGTTTAGTGGGTTTGGACAGTCGCGAGCAGTACTTC,CASSLVGLDSREQYF
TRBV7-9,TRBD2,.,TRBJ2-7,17,TGTGCCAGCAGCTCCCTTGGCGGGGGGGCACGGGCCTACGAGCAGTACTTC,CASSSLGGGARAYEQYF
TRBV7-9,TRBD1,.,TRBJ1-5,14,TGTGCCAGCCAAGACAGGGATAGCAATCAGCCCCAGCATTTT,CASQDRDSNQPQHF
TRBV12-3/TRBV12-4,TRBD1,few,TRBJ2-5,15,TGTGCCAGCAGTTTGTCGGCAGGGGGCTGGGAGACCCAGTACTTC,CASSLSAGGWETQYF
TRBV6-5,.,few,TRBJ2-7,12,TGTGCCAGCGCCCCCGACTCCTACGAGCAGTACTTC,CASAPDSYEQYF
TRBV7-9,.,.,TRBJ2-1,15,TGTGCCAGCAGCCGAGACAGGATGGGCTACAATGAGCAGTTCTTC,CASSRDRMGYNEQFF
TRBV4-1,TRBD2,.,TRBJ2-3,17,TGCGCCAGCAGCCAAGAAAGCCCAGCGGGGAGGACAGATACGCAGTATTTT,CASSQESPAGRTDTQYF
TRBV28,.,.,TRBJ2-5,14,TGTGCCAGCAACTCTAGATACCTCGGGGAGACCCAGTACTTC,CASNSRYLGETQYF
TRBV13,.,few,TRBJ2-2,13,TGTGCCAGCAGTCGAGGTCTCGCCGGGGAGCTGTTTTTT,CASSRGLAGELFF
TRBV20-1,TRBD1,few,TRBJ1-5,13,TGCAGTGCTGAAGGGACAGGGCGGCAGCCCCAGCATTTT,CSAEGTGRQPQHF
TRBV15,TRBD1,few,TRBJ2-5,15,TGTGCCACCAAGCCCACCGACAGGGTGGGGGAGACCCAGTACTTC,CATKPTDRVGETQYF
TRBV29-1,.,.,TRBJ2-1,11,TGCGCCCCCGCCGGGTACAATGAGCAGTTCTTC,CAPAGYNEQFF
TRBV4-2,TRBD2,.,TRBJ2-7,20,TGTGCCAGCAGCCTCTACCCCTGGACTAGCGGGGACACCTATGGATACGAGCAGTACTTC,CASSLYPWTSGDTYGYEQYF
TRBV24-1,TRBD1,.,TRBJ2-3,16,TGTGCCACCAGTGACCAGACAGGGGATAGCACAGATACGCAGTATTTT,CATSDQTGDSTDTQYF
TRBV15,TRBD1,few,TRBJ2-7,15,TGTGCCACCAGCAGAGATCTAGGACAGGGCTGGGAGCAGTACTTC,CATSRDLGQGWEQYF
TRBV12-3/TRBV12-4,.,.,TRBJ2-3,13,TGTGCCAGCAGTTTATATCCAGCAGATACGCAGTATTTT,CASSLYPADTQYF
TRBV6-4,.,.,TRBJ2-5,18,TGTGCCAGCAGACCTCTTTGGGGGGGGGCCTTCGAAAGAGAGACCCAGTACTTC,CASRPLWGGAFERETQYF
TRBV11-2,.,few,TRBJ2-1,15,TGTGCCAGCAGCTTAGCCGGGGGCGGGTACAATGAGCAGTTCTTC,CASSLAGGGYNEQFF
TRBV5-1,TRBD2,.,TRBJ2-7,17,TGCGCCAGCAGCTTGGGACTAGCGGGGGGCCGCTCCTACGAGCAGTACTTC,CASSLGLAGGRSYEQYF
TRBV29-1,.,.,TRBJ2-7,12,TGCAGCGTTGAAAACCCGGACTACGAGCAGTACTTC,CSVENPDYEQYF
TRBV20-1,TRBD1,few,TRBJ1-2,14,TGCAGTGCTAGAAGGGACAGTGAGAGCGATGGCTACACCTTC,CSARRDSESDGYTF
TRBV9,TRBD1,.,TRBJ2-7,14,TGTGCCAGCAGCGCCGGGACAGGGGATAACGAGCAGTACTTC,CASSAGTGDNEQYF
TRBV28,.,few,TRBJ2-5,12,TGTGCCAGCAGTGATGATGTAGAGACCCAGTACTTC,CASSDDVETQYF
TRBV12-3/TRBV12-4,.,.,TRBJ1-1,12,TGTGCCAGCGGTTTAGGACAGTCTCTGGCTTTCTTT,CASGLGQSLAFF
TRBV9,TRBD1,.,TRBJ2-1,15,TGTGCCAGCAGCGCACCGGACAGGGGGGGCAATGAGCAGTTCTTC,CASSAPDRGGNEQFF
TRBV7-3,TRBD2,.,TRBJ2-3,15,TGTGCCAGCAGCTTAATCGGGGGGGCCGGAGATACGCAGTATTTT,CASSLIGGAGDTQYF
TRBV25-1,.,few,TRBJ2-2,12,TGTGCCAGCAGTGAGCGACCCGGGGAGCTGTTTTTT,CASSERPGELFF
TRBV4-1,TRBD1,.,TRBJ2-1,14,TGCGCCAGCAGCCATCGGGGACAGGTTTATGAGCAGTTCTTC,CASSHRGQVYEQFF
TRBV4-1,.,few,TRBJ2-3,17,TGCGCCAGCAGCCAGATGTCAGGCGGAGACTACACAGATACGCAGTATTTT,CASSQMSGGDYTDTQYF
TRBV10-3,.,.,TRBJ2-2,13,TGTGCCATCAGTGAGATGGACACCGGGGAGCTGTTTTTT,CAISEMDTGELFF
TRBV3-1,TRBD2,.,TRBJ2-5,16,TGTGCCAGCAGCCGACCTAGCGGGGGGCCGCAAGAGACCCAGTACTTC,CASSRPSGGPQETQYF
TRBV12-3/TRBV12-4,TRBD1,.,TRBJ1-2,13,TGTGCCAGCAGTATCACGACAGGGGATGGCTACACCTTC,CASSITTGDGYTF
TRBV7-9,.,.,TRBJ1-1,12,TGTGCCAGCAGCTCAGGGTTGCCTGAAGCTTTCTTT,CASSSGLPEAFF
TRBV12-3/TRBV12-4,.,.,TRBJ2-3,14,TGTGCCAGCAGTCCCGGGGACTTCCCAGATACGCAGTATTTT,CASSPGDFPDTQYF